This TCR beta chain derives from a study of blood T cell repertoires in COVID-19. Study-level information: Spain, Italy and the United States supplied samples that represented acute and convalescent COVID-19. T cells, B-cell-depleted T cells, or PBMCs supplied cDNA or gDNA.

Germline loops: CDR1 MNHEY, CDR2 SVGAGI. V trimming: 0 bases; J trimming: 6 bases; junction bases outside the gene matches: 6. The length of the CDR3 is 16 residues. Under the authors' procedure: Using reference gene primer amplification, nucleated cell counts were estimated. The protocol was immunoSEQ multiplex PCR, while the TCRdb copy is restricted to in-frame clones and leaves out a portion. V and J calls and clone size are those listed in that table; D and trimming were worked out from the DNA. The sample yields around 130,000 clones, 80% to 90% seen once. This rearrangement joins TRBV6-5 to TRBJ2-7, with 12 bases lining up with TRBD1. What was sequenced was peripheral blood. This clonotype originated in a human donor in a cohort sampled during active COVID-19. The CDR3 DNA follows: TGTGCCAGCAGTTACTCTCCCGGGACAGGGGGCCTCGAGCAGTACTTC. Its protein is CASSYSPGTGGLEQYF.